This T cell receptor (beta chain) was sequenced for a study of blood T cell repertoires in COVID-19 (dated by TCRdb to about 2020). Regarding the study in general: Samples from collaborators originated in the United States, Italy and Spain and spanned both the acute and convalescent phases of COVID-19. The samples were drawn from the first 160 participants of the ongoing ImmuneRACE study and from under 1,500 subjects provided by 6 global collaborators. The repertoires were made available in a free public database intended to serve as a resource for research on the immune response to SARS-CoV-2. The material from the prospective study consisted of cDNA or gDNA derived from T cells, B-cell-depleted T cells, or PBMCs. Sample metadata almost always included a de-identified subject ID, COVID-19 status, age in years and sex. Where available, HLA class I and class II types were taken from metadata supplied by the sample provider and were not determined by assay-based typing. Subjects who had been exposed to COVID-19, were actively infected with it, or had recovered from it provided the deeply sampled blood TCRbeta repertoires that made up the dataset. Findings and caveats that apply to the study as a whole: The quantity of clinical and demographic metadata differed by source and by participant and was supplied without curation.

From cysteine to phenylalanine, the CDR3 is 14 amino acids long. The read is trimmed to its CDR3 DNA, 42 bases read in frame from base 1. Via the germline V gene, CDR1 is MNHEY and CDR2 SVGAGI. After removal of 7 bases from V and 5 bases from J, the junction retains 7 bases not matched to a gene. The immunoSEQ Assay, a bias-controlled multiplex PCR, was used to amplify TCRbeta CDR3 regions from genomic DNA. Under the source paper's analysis protocol: The number of nucleated cells in each sample was estimated by amplification of reference gene primers within the assay. To quantify the absolute abundance of each unique TCRbeta CDR3 rearrangement, sequence reads were collapsed and filtered. For each sample, productive Simpson clonality was calculated as the square root of Simpson's diversity index over productive rearrangements. Entries here come from immuneACCESS through TCRdb and include only in-frame sequences with V and J called. Some clones fail to appear in such tables; in the studies checked, an unresolved V gene covers under half of the shortfall, and the cause of the remainder is unknown. The V and J calls and clone size were taken over from that table, and D and trimming were inferred from the DNA. In this sample the table shows a few hundred thousand clones, around nine tenths of which occur a single time. In total, the top ten clones hold around 10% of the sample.

As regards this clone: This receptor's antigen is unknown. No base quality information exists; no much larger clone differs at one position.

Samples from volunteer blood donors who had recovered from COVID-19 were contributed by a second Seattle source. Each collaborating institution followed its own protocols to collect whole blood in K2EDTA tubes. For TCRbeta analysis, collaborator samples were shipped as frozen whole blood, as isolated PBMCs, or as DNA extracted from either sample type. The chain was built from TRBV6-5 and TRBJ2-7, and 11 junction bases match TRBD1. The sample comprised peripheral blood. This sequence originates from a man aged 40-49 years who had recovered from COVID-19. The DNA sequence is TGTGCCAGCACCCCGGGACAGGGGGTCCACGAGCAGTACTTC. This translates into CASTPGQGVHEQYF.